The sequence of this T cell receptor beta chain was determined in a study of cytomegalovirus exposure and HLA in healthy donors listed by TCRdb under 2017. Describing the broader study: According to an earlier analysis of 550 to 700 of the donors, some 180 million T cells yielded 90 million to 130 million unique TCR beta sequences and approximately 280 Gb of sequence data. An early release covering roughly 600 HLA-typed donors comprised approximately 290 gigabases of sequencing data and tens of millions of unique TCR sequences. Of the approximately 400 genotyped donors, about 80% fell in the genetic ancestry cluster associated with self-reported Caucasian donors. The aim of the study was to test whether cataloging public T cell receptors could identify signatures of past pathogen exposure. The study profiled the T cell repertoires of approximately 700 subjects by immunosequencing and related them to cytomegalovirus serostatus. In addition to the first cohort of 666 subjects, a separate validation cohort of 120 different subjects was used. High-throughput TCR immunosequencing, statistical association of individual TCRs with disease status, and machine learning were combined to predict cytomegalovirus infection status. To study patterns of TCR occurrence, a later analysis re-analyzed previously published TCR beta repertoires from 650 to 750 donors and added high-resolution HLA genotyping. The later analysis used no new phenotypic data to find candidate immune exposures, relying instead on TCR beta sequences and their occurrence across donors. An earlier analysis of 500 to 650 of the donors applied high-throughput TCR beta sequencing to assess whether each TCR beta V gene segment acted as functional or pseudogenic. Donor age, sex, ethnicity and CMV serostatus were compiled alongside the repertoire data. In a later genetic analysis, genome-wide SNP genotypes for about 55% of the roughly 700 donors were used, and that subset was treated as a discovery cohort. Every discovery cohort repertoire had been produced on one sequencing platform. HLA typing included class I and class II loci at four-digit resolution. The number of donors typed differed by locus, with 629-630 for A, B, C, DRB1 and DQB1, about 500 for DQA1, over 600 for DPA1, and 400 to 490 for DPB1. Because of strong linkage in the cohort, roughly five DR-DQ haplotypes were treated as single units for association and clustering. On average, around 230,000 unique TCR beta nucleotide sequences were sequenced per donor among a few hundred genotyped donors of the cohort, with around 19% of those sequences being non-productive. Broad study findings and their caveats: According to a later analysis, parvovirus B19, influenza, CMV and Epstein-Barr virus appeared linked to several top co-occurrence clusters. The study gave a list of around 170 TCR beta chains associated with cytomegalovirus. In a later analysis, around 15,000 TCR beta sequences were associated with specific HLA alleles at a false discovery rate of 0.05. A later analysis found that TCR association rates varied across HLA loci, with DRB1 alleles showing the most associated TCRs and HLA-C alleles the fewest. In a later genetic analysis, fewer N-insertions in productive TCRs were reported among donors in an Asian-associated ancestry cluster than the approximately 670-donor mean. Across donors, most TCR sequences were observed very rarely, whereas some public TCRs were present in many individuals. In an earlier analysis of around 500 of the donors, most TCR beta V segments appeared in productive rearrangements about 90% or about 30% of the time, broadly matching IMGT annotations. Three of the identified cytomegalovirus-associated TCR beta chains were confirmed in vitro to be specific for cytomegalovirus antigens. Sequencing depth was assumed to be roughly uniform across donors in the presence/absence analyses, though that assumption may not hold. Most CMV-associated TCR beta chains appeared to be HLA-restricted in a later analysis, and the HLA associations seemed to be driven largely by CMV exposure. The cohort was sequenced for TCR beta chains only, and without alpha or paired-chain data the features that could be detected were limited. Some IMGT-functional V segments, including TRBV6-2 and TRBV6-3, could not be distinguished by the 87-base-pair reads and were therefore excluded. An association between a missense DCLRE1C variant and V-gene and J-gene trimming of TCR beta chains was found in a later genetic analysis and replicated in an independent cohort. The authors suggested that the approach could potentially be extended to other disease states and immunological phenotypes. A further reported finding was that TCR beta sequences accurately predicted the HLA-A and HLA-B alleles for most subjects in the first cohort. A cluster of highly shared sequence variants was judged likely to represent a technical artifact of the sequencing pipeline. Correlated functional status among segregating V segments might be attributable to linkage disequilibrium, but an unknown experimental factor could not be ruled out. In a later analysis, HLA-associated TCR beta chains were found to be more clonally expanded and to have lower generation probabilities than equally common non-associated chains. Strong co-occurrence of HLA alleles, especially DR and DQ, made assigning TCR associations to individual alleles difficult. Immune exposure information for the cohort was limited to CMV serostatus. Cytomegalovirus status was reported to be diagnosed by the classifier with high specificity and sensitivity in both the original and validation cohorts. The earlier analysis of 587 of the donors excluded around 17 rarely observed V segments, including chromosome 9 orphons, because counts were too low. Because HLA typing was missing for some donors at each locus, association tests included only the typed subset.

In total, approximately 690 healthy bone marrow donors made up the cohort. Cohort members were all nominally healthy when sampled, although unrecorded immune exposures were likely present. The donor tested CMV seronegative, placing the donor among the approximately 400 seronegative members of the cohort. Every donor gave a peripheral blood sample, and the peripheral blood mononuclear cells from that sample were used for TCR beta sequencing. The Qiagen DNeasy Blood Extraction Kit was used to extract genomic DNA from the blood cell samples. Trimming takes 5 bases from V and 7 bases from J, and the germline ends sit 12 bases apart. Including cysteine and phenylalanine, the CDR3 has 13 amino acids. Only the CDR3 DNA is retained, 39 bases long and in frame from the first base. The CDR1 and CDR2 encoded by the germline V gene (reference sequence) are SEHNR and FQNEAQ. Library construction relied on the immunoSEQ multiplex PCR assay. For the multiplex PCR, a mixture combining 60 forward primers for TCR Vbeta segments and 13 reverse primers for TCR Jbeta segments was used. A multiplex PCR assay on genomic DNA amplified the CDR3 region of rearranged TCR beta genes. On the Illumina HiSeq System, the amplified TCR beta libraries were sequenced as 87-base-pair reads. On the study's bioinformatics: Across the 500 to 850 repertoires, a later analysis counted tens of millions of unique TCR beta chains, approximately 10 million of which were shared by at least two donors. To remove PCR and sequencing errors, raw reads were error-corrected and collapsed into unique sequences using a nearest-neighbor algorithm that merged closely related sequences. V, D and J gene segments were assigned by aligning CDR3 sequences to IMGT reference sequences. For a sequence to be retained, at least a six-nucleotide match to both a V gene segment and a J gene segment was required. Rearrangements were classified as productive when the CDR3 lacked stop codons and remained in frame with V and J, and all other rearrangements were classified as non-productive. CDR3 was defined according to IMGT convention as the region running from the second conserved V-encoded cysteine to the conserved J-encoded phenylalanine. The earlier analysis of 500 to 750 of the donors excluded any sequence lacking an unambiguous match to a single V gene segment. In an earlier analysis of a few hundred of the donors, V segments were called functional above 56.7% productive rearrangements and were called segregating when the between-donor standard deviation exceeded 5%. A statistical classification framework was built for diagnosing cytomegalovirus status from the catalog of TCR beta chain sequences. In a later analysis, V and J genes were assigned by comparing TCR nucleotide sequences against IMGT/GENE-DB human TR gene sequences. A later analysis assigned CDR3 sequences and most-parsimonious VDJ recombination scenarios with the TCRdist pipeline. In a later analysis, each TCR beta chain was defined by its CDR3 amino acid sequence together with its V-gene family, and reads without a unique V-gene family were excluded. To address suspected cross-contamination and a sequencing artifact, a later analysis removed around 600 highly shared, low-generation-probability nucleotide sequences. In a later analysis, a clonal expansion index for each public chain was calculated from normalized within-repertoire ranks of inferred template counts. A later analysis computed generation probabilities with a VDJ recombination model fitted to out-of-frame rearrangements, and checked the results against IGoR. Hypergeometric tests were used in a later analysis to score TCR-TCR, TCR-HLA and TCR-CMV co-occurrence, with a repertoire-size bias correction applied to the TCR pairs. In a later analysis, false discovery rates were estimated by permuting HLA or CMV assignments 20 times. A later analysis grouped co-occurring TCRs with DBSCAN, adding TCRdist sequence similarity when clustering within HLA-allele-positive subsets. Repertoires with fewer than 30,000 or more than 120,000 public chains, plus five repertoires with anomalous nucleotide sharing, were excluded from co-occurrence clustering. TCRdb mirrors the immuneACCESS table, restricted to in-frame sequences. Some clones are absent from its copies; in checked studies, under half trace to an unresolved V gene, and the reason for the others is unknown. Clonal size and the V and J genes are those of that table, whereas D and trimming came from the DNA. The sample contains about 98,000 clones, roughly 70% of them found a single time. The ten largest clones represent less than 2.5% of the sample.

Concerning this clone itself: What this receptor recognizes is not known. Qualities for individual bases were not recorded, and no much larger clone is one base off.

The chain links TRBV7-9 with TRBJ1-5; a weak D assignment points to TRBD1 (5 bases agree). Sequencing input: PBMCs. The sequence derives from a man between 50 and 59 years old in good health and CMV-seronegative. The nucleotides read TGTGCCAGCAGCCAGGGTGGGGTGCAGCCCCAGCATTTT. This gives the protein CASSQGGVQPQHF.